One sample yielded the 22 T cell receptor beta chains listed below, sequenced in a study of blood T cell repertoires in COVID-19. The method was immunoSEQ multiplex PCR; TCRdb's version includes in-frame clones alone and lacks a portion of them. The repertoire includes approximately 280,000 clones, 85% to 90% of them detected once, and 1.5% to 2% sits in the top ten. Sequencing was performed on PBMCs or T cells enriched from blood (not recorded which). The receptors were sampled from a woman aged 55-70 years who had recovered from COVID-19.

The chain carries TRBV7-8 and TRBJ2-6; the match to TRBD2 covers 10 bases. The length of the CDR3 is 20 residues. CDR1 and CDR2 from the germline V gene are SGHVS and FQNEAQ. The V segment lost 5 bases and the J segment 0 bases; nucleotides outside the gene matches: 13. The CDR3 DNA sequence: TGTGCCAGCAGCCCTAGTTGGACTAGCGGCCTATTCTCTGGGGCCAACGTCCTGACTTTC. Encoded protein: CASSPSWTSGLFSGANVLTF.

The chain carries TRBV19 and TRBJ2-7, with D unclear. This CDR3 region has 14 residues. V was trimmed by 5 bases and J by 3 bases, leaving 14 bases between them. Germline V gene lookup returns CDR1 LNHDA and CDR2 SQIVND (reference sequence). The CDR3 loop reads CASSPRLRSYEQYF. CDR3 nucleotide sequence: TGTGCCAGTAGTCCAAGACTTCGGAGCTACGAGCAGTACTTC.

This clone was observed a few times. This sequence joins TRBV2 and TRBJ2-1; TRBD2 matches 9 bases. In germline, CDR1 is SNHLY, CDR2 FYNNEI. J gave up 6 bases and V 3 bases, and 6 bases lay outside the gene matches. The length of the CDR3 is 15 residues. The CDR3 nucleotides are TGTGCCAGCAGTGAGTTAGCGGGAGAATTCAATGAGCAGTTCTTC. Encoded protein: CASSELAGEFNEQFF.

The chain uses TRBV18 and TRBJ1-3; no reliable D call. The CDR3 is made up of 16 amino acids. V was cut by 6 bases and J by 0 bases, with 15 bases left in between. Per germline, CDR1 KGHSH and CDR2 LQKENI. This CDR3 is CASSEGGDGSGNTIYF. CDR3 in DNA: TGTGCCAGCTCGGAGGGTGGTGATGGCTCTGGAAACACCATATATTTT.

The chain employs TRBV9 and TRBJ1-4; 7 bases map to TRBD1. The CDR3 extends over 15 amino acids. CDR1 and CDR2 from the germline V gene are SGDLS and YYNGEE. J was trimmed by 8 bases and V by 1 base; bases with no gene match: 8. CDR3 in amino acids: CASSVSDRVEEKLFF. As DNA, the CDR3 is TGTGCCAGCAGCGTATCCGACAGGGTTGAAGAAAAACTGTTTTTT.

The chain joins TRBV3-1 (or the pseudogene TRBV3-2) to TRBJ1-1; perhaps TRBD1 as D (6 bases). The CDR3 totals 11 residues. Trimming removed 3 bases at V and 8 bases at J, with 7 bases between. Germline values: CDR1 LGHDT, CDR2 YNNKEL (reference sequence). CDR3 DNA: TGTGCCAGCAGCCACGGACAGGAAGCTTTCTTT. It specifies CASSHGQEAFF.

The CDR3 here is CASSTRTGTNYGYTF. CDR3 in DNA: TGTGCCAGCAGCACCCGGACAGGGACCAACTATGGCTACACCTTC. The chain combines TRBV7-8 with TRBJ1-2; TRBD1 matches 8 bases. The CDR3 loop spans 15 amino acids. J was trimmed by 2 bases and V by 5 bases; bases with no gene match: 7. The germline gives CDR1 SGHVS, CDR2 FQNEAQ.

V usage is TRBV5-5 and J usage is TRBJ2-5, with D maybe TRBD1 (6 bases). The V gene's germline CDR1 is SGHKS and CDR2 YYEKEE (reference sequence). V was pared by 6 bases and J by 3 bases, with 12 bases between. The CDR3 sequence is 13 residues long. The CDR3 loop is CASTTQGKETQYF. The CDR3 DNA reads TGTGCCAGCACAACCCAGGGGAAAGAGACCCAGTACTTC.

V is TRBV28 and J is TRBJ2-6; 7 bases are shared with TRBD1. The germline V gene has CDR1 MDHEN and CDR2 SYDVKM. The V and J ends lost 6 bases and 0 bases, in that order; junction bases with no gene match: 11. The CDR3 is 18 amino acids. This CDR3 reads CASRRAGTAFSGANVLTF. CDR3 in DNA: TGTGCCAGCAGAAGAGCCGGGACAGCATTCTCTGGGGCCAACGTCCTGACTTTC.

V and J are TRBV21-1 and TRBJ2-2; the D call TRBD2 from the table was never checked on the DNA. TRBV21-1 is termed a pseudogene. The CDR3 is 13 residues long. CDR3: CASSILTDGELFF. In DNA, the CDR3 is TGTGCCAGCAGCATACTAACGGACGGGGAGCTGTTTTTT.

The V call is TRBV10-2, the J call TRBJ1-2; maybe TRBD1 (6 bases). V lost 4 bases and J lost 3, with 15 bases in between. Germline CDR1 and CDR2: WSHSY and SAAADI. There are 15 residues in the CDR3. CDR3 protein: CASSGGQTNYYGYTF. In nucleotides, the CDR3 is TGCGCCAGCAGTGGGGGGCAGACAAACTACTATGGCTACACCTTC.

CDR3: CASSERGLREKLFF. The CDR3 DNA follows: TGTGCCAGCAGTGAAAGAGGGCTCAGAGAAAAACTGTTTTTT. This chain connects TRBV2 to TRBJ1-4; D not resolved. V gave up 2 bases and J gave up 8 bases, with 12 bases separating them. Looked up from germline, CDR1 is SNHLY and CDR2 is FYNNEI. This CDR3 spans 14 amino acids.

This clone was observed a single time. The rearrangement links TRBV6-4 to TRBJ1-6; 9 bases agree with TRBD1. Unmatched junction bases numbered 14, after V lost 6 bases and J lost 5 bases. Germline CDR1 is MRHNA and CDR2 is SNTAGT. This CDR3 has 18 residues. CDR3 DNA: TGTGCCAGCAGGGTACAGGGGGCAGTTACTGTCGATAATTCACCCCTCCACTTT. Translated, it gives CASRVQGAVTVDNSPLHF.

The J gene is TRBJ2-7, the V gene TRBV3-1 (or the pseudogene TRBV3-2); D is unclear. The length of the CDR3 is 13 residues. CDR1 LGHDT and CDR2 YNNKEL come from the germline V gene (reference sequence). V shed 5 bases and J shed 3 bases, with 11 bases lying between them. Here the CDR3 reads CASSSVLSYEQYF. The CDR3 nucleotides are TGTGCCAGCAGCAGCGTCCTGAGCTACGAGCAGTACTTC.

The CDR3 region is CAISVGTSEYNEQFF. The CDR3 DNA reads TGTGCCATCAGTGTTGGGACTAGCGAGTACAATGAGCAGTTCTTC. The rearrangement joins TRBV10-3 to TRBJ2-1; 10 bases are a match to TRBD2. CDR1 is ENHRY, CDR2 SYGVKD, per germline. This CDR3 is 15 amino acids long. The V gene end was trimmed by 4 bases and the J gene end by 4 bases; junction bases not matched to a gene: 4.

The V and J genes are TRBV5-1 and TRBJ2-5; a possible D gene is TRBD1 (5 bases). Germline V gene sequence: CDR1 SGHRS, CDR2 YFSETQ. This CDR3 is built from 13 residues. V was pared by 4 bases and J by 5 bases, with 12 bases between. The CDR3 loop is CASSRTREETQYF. As DNA, the CDR3 is TGCGCCAGCAGCAGGACACGAGAGGAGACCCAGTACTTC. Variable domain in full (rest from reference TRBV5-1 and TRBJ2-5): KAGVTQTPRYLIKTRGQQVTLSCSPISGHRSVSWYQQTPGQGLQFLFEYFSETQRNKGNFPGRFSGRQFSNSRSEMNVSTLELGDSALYLCASSRTREETQYFGPGTRLLVL.

The chain carries TRBV28 and TRBJ1-1, with D possibly being TRBD1 (5 bases). The CDR3 loop spans 15 amino acids. Germline lookup yields CDR1 MDHEN and CDR2 SYDVKM. Between the trimmed V and J ends, which lost 6 bases and 4 bases, there was a span of 18 bases. DNA of the CDR3: TGTGCCAGCAGCTGGGGTGGGGGAGCGGGCACTGAAGCTTTCTTT. This codes for CASSWGGGAGTEAFF.

The chain has TRBV5-4 and TRBJ1-3; 9 bases fit TRBD1. J gave up 4 bases and V 4 bases, and 6 bases lay outside the gene matches. The CDR3 sequence is 15 residues long. Germline lookup yields CDR1 SGHNT and CDR2 YYREEE (reference sequence). As DNA, the CDR3 is TGTGCCAGCAGCCCGGGACAGGGTTCCGGAAACACCATATATTTT. As protein: CASSPGQGSGNTIYF.

The CDR3 here is CASSFRNEQFF. The CDR3 coding sequence is TGTGCCAGCAGTTTTCGCAATGAGCAGTTCTTC. The chain is built from TRBV28 and TRBJ2-1; D is unclear. The germline V gene has CDR1 MDHEN and CDR2 SYDVKM. There are 11 residues in the CDR3. Trimming shortened V by 3 bases and J by 6 bases, and 3 bases separated the two germline ends.

The chain uses TRBV6-5 and TRBJ2-1, with TRBD2 identical over 8 bases. The CDR3 contains 15 residues. V gave up 8 bases and J gave up 6 bases; unmatched junction bases: 12. The germline gives CDR1 MNHEY, CDR2 SVGAGI. In nucleotides, the CDR3 is TGTGCCAGCTGGCGGGCGGGAGGTTATTCCAATGAGCAGTTCTTC. Its protein is CASWRAGGYSNEQFF.

On this clone: Other nucleotide sequences from this sample produce the same CDR3. The chain links TRBV10-1 to TRBJ1-5; D not certain. Germline loops: CDR1 WNHNN, CDR2 SYGVQD (reference sequence). The V gene lost 4 bases and the J gene lost 0 bases, with 4 bases spanning the gap. The CDR3 covers 13 residues. CDR3 bases: TGCGCCAGCAGTGCCGGTAGCAATCAGCCCCAGCATTTT. This encodes CASSAGSNQPQHF.

This sequence joins TRBV5-1 and TRBJ2-3; 8 nucleotides agree with TRBD2. The V and J ends lost 7 bases and 0 bases, in that order; junction bases with no gene match: 4. This CDR3 is 14 amino acids long. CDR1 SGHRS and CDR2 YFSETQ come from the germline V gene. For the CDR3, the DNA is TGCGCCAGCGGGCGCGGGGGGAGCACAGATACGCAGTATTTT. The encoded protein is CASGRGGSTDTQYF. Using reference TRBV5-1 and TRBJ2-3 for the parts outside the CDR3, the full variable domain is KAGVTQTPRYLIKTRGQQVTLSCSPISGHRSVSWYQQTPGQGLQFLFEYFSETQRNKGNFPGRFSGRQFSNSRSEMNVSTLELGDSALYLCASGRGGSTDTQYFGPGTRLTVL.